This T cell receptor (beta chain) was observed in a study of cytomegalovirus exposure and HLA in healthy donors. Use of 60 Vbeta and 13 Jbeta primers characterized the PCR. The repertoire was sequenced with immunoSEQ multiplex PCR; TCRdb's copy has only in-frame clones and lacks some. The table includes approximately 120,000 clones, around 80% detected once. Germline CDR1 and CDR2: SGHVS and FNYEAQ. The germline V and J ends were trimmed by 5 bases and 0 bases, with 11 bases remaining between them. The CDR3 has 14 amino acids. This chain uses TRBV7-6 with TRBJ2-7, with D perhaps TRBD2 (6 bases). Sequencing used PBMCs. The sequence derives from a woman under 40 in good health and CMV-seronegative. The DNA for the CDR3 is TGTGCCAGCAGCGACCTAGCGAGCTCCTACGAGCAGTACTTC. Protein: CASSDLASSYEQYF.